Each of the 23 T cell receptor beta chains below was sequenced from the same sample in a study of cytomegalovirus exposure and HLA in healthy donors. The repertoire was sequenced with immunoSEQ multiplex PCR; TCRdb's copy has only in-frame clones and lacks some. This table holds 150,000 to 200,000 clones, 84% found once. Sequencing was performed on PBMCs. Every receptor here comes from a woman in her twenties or thirties in good health and CMV-seropositive.

The rearrangement joins TRBV5-1 to TRBJ2-1; TRBD2 aligns across 8 bases. The CDR3 covers 13 residues. V shed 4 bases and J 4 bases; nucleotides not matched to a gene: 1. Germline CDR1 and CDR2: SGHRS and YFSETQ. This chain's CDR3 is CASSPGGYNEQFF. The CDR3 DNA reads TGCGCCAGCAGCCCGGGGGGGTACAATGAGCAGTTCTTC.

This chain joins TRBV28 and TRBJ2-3; D is perhaps TRBD2 (5 bases). Germline assignment: CDR1 MDHEN and CDR2 SYDVKM. V was cut by 5 bases and J by 6 bases, with 15 bases left in between. This CDR3 comprises 14 residues. The CDR3 bases are TGTGCCAGCAGTCCGAGGGTAGAGGTGGATACGCAGTATTTT. This sequence encodes CASSPRVEVDTQYF.

The chain links TRBV6-1 to TRBJ1-1; D possibly corresponds to TRBD1 (5 bases). Germline CDR1 is MNHNS and CDR2 is SASEGT. There are 14 residues in the CDR3. V dropped 5 bases and J dropped 3 bases, with 13 bases sitting between them. The CDR3 DNA reads as TGTGCCAGCAGTCCCTTTCGGGGGGACACTGAAGCTTTCTTT. This sequence encodes CASSPFRGDTEAFF.

The chain joins TRBV29-1 to TRBJ2-6, with no clear D. Trimming took off 2 bases at V and 0 bases at J, with 5 bases between the two ends. Per the germline V gene, CDR1 is SQVTM and CDR2 is ANQGSEA. This CDR3 comprises 14 residues. Here the CDR3 reads CSVEQLSGANVLTF. In nucleotides, the CDR3 is TGCAGCGTTGAACAACTCTCTGGGGCCAACGTCCTGACTTTC.

This sequence joins TRBV5-1 and TRBJ2-1; 9 positions match TRBD2. This CDR3 has 16 residues. Trimming removed 5 bases from V and 8 bases from J; junction bases left unmatched: 14. CDR1 and CDR2 from the germline V gene are SGHRS and YFSETQ. The CDR3 DNA reads TGCGCCAGCAGGTCTATTCGTAGTAGCGGGAGCTATGAGCAGTTCTTC. Amino acid sequence: CASRSIRSSGSYEQFF.

The gene calls are TRBV15 and TRBJ1-4, with a possible D match to TRBD1 (5 bases). The CDR3 sequence is 14 residues long. Germline assignment: CDR1 LNHNV and CDR2 YYDKDF (reference sequence). Trimming shortened V by 1 base and J by 8 bases, and 11 bases separated the two germline ends. The CDR3 coding sequence is TGTGCCACCAGCAGAGGGCAGGGTGAGGAAAAACTGTTTTTT. The encoded protein is CATSRGQGEEKLFF.

V gene TRBV14 combines with J gene TRBJ2-1; 8 positions match TRBD1. From germline, CDR1 is SGHDN and CDR2 FVKESK. The CDR3 is 15 amino acids. J was trimmed by 2 bases and V by 7 bases; bases with no gene match: 7. DNA for the CDR3: TGTGCCAGCACGAGACAGGGGCTAGCCTACAATGAGCAGTTCTTC. Translating gives CASTRQGLAYNEQFF.

This clone was observed a single time. This chain uses TRBV11-1 with TRBJ2-1; 9 bases match TRBD1. The CDR3 has 17 residues. Per the germline V gene, CDR1 is SGHAT and CDR2 is FQDESV (reference sequence). J was trimmed by 9 bases and V by 5 bases; bases with no gene match: 17. The CDR3 DNA reads as TGTGCCAGCAGCCGGCAGTTTGGGACAGGGAGTTTGGGTGAGCAGTTCTTC. This codes for CASSRQFGTGSLGEQFF.

This chain links TRBV4-2 with TRBJ2-1; the D gene is possibly TRBD2 (5 bases). CDR3 length equals 16 residues. Germline-derived CDR1 and CDR2 are LGHNA and YNFKEQ. The V gene lost 2 bases and the J gene lost 9 bases, with 20 bases spanning the gap. CDR3 in amino acids: CASSQRGIRDWGEQFF. The CDR3 DNA is TGTGCCAGCAGCCAAAGAGGTATCCGGGATTGGGGTGAGCAGTTCTTC.

The chain uses TRBV28 and TRBJ1-4; D might be TRBD1 (5 bases). Trimming removed 8 bases at V and 7 bases at J, with 14 bases between. This CDR3 has 13 residues. The V gene's germline CDR1 is MDHEN and CDR2 SYDVKM. CDR3 bases: TGTGCCAGCCTAGGGGACTCCGCTGAAAAACTGTTTTTT. It codes for CASLGDSAEKLFF. Using reference TRBV28 and TRBJ1-4 for the parts outside the CDR3, the full variable domain is DVKVTQSSRYLVKRTGEKVFLECVQDMDHENMFWYRQDPGLGLRLIYFSYDVKMKEKGDIPEGYSVSREKKERFSLILESASTNQTSMYLCASLGDSAEKLFFGSGTQLSVL.

The rearrangement joins TRBV6-1 to TRBJ1-2, with D perhaps matching TRBD1 (6 bases). The V end lost 8 bases, the J end lost 4 bases, and 20 bases lay between the germline ends. The length of the CDR3 is 15 residues. In germline, CDR1 is MNHNS, CDR2 SASEGT. The CDR3 DNA sequence: TGTGCCAGCTTAATCTCCCCGGACAGACCCTATGGCTACACCTTC. Protein: CASLISPDRPYGYTF.

This sequence joins TRBV9 and TRBJ2-1, with 7 bases identical to TRBD1. Per germline, CDR1 SGDLS and CDR2 YYNGEE. The CDR3 has 15 amino acids. The V gene end was trimmed by 4 bases and the J gene end by 6 bases; junction bases not matched to a gene: 10. As DNA, the CDR3 is TGTGCCAGCAGCCAGGGACAGTTCTTGGGCAATGAGCAGTTCTTC. It is translated as CASSQGQFLGNEQFF.

V and J are TRBV27 and TRBJ2-7, with a possible D match to TRBD2 (6 bases). The CDR3 has 13 residues. Trimming cost V 3 bases and J 2 bases, with 8 bases left between them. Germline-derived CDR1 and CDR2 are MNHEY and SMNVEV (reference sequence). The CDR3 DNA is TGTGCCAGCAGTTTTTCGGGGGCCTACGAGCAGTACTTC. Protein sequence: CASSFSGAYEQYF.

This clone has just one count. The CDR3 region has the DNA TGCGCCAGCAGCCTGAGCGGGCACACCTACGAGCAGTACTTC. Translated, it gives CASSLSGHTYEQYF. J is TRBJ2-7 and V is TRBV5-1; a weak D match, TRBD2 (6 bases). Germline V gene data show CDR1 as SGHRS and CDR2 as YFSETQ. The CDR3 spans 14 residues. The V end was cut by 4 bases, the J end by 2 bases, with 13 bases between.

This chain uses TRBV6-1 with TRBJ1-2; D gene uncertain. Trimming removed 0 bases from V and 6 bases from J, with 11 bases in between. CDR1 is MNHNS and CDR2 is SASEGT in the germline V gene. This CDR3 region has 14 residues. CDR3 residues: CASSEAANPNGYTF. The CDR3 nucleotides are TGTGCCAGCAGTGAAGCAGCGAATCCTAATGGCTACACCTTC.

The chain is built from TRBV2 and TRBJ2-1; 7 positions match TRBD2. Germline loops: CDR1 SNHLY, CDR2 FYNNEI. V lost 7 bases and J lost 7; bases outside the gene matches: 4. The CDR3 is 12 amino acids. The CDR3 spells CASTGGRNEQFF. The CDR3 DNA sequence: TGTGCCAGCACGGGCGGGAGAAATGAGCAGTTCTTC.

The CDR3 protein is CSVVGRAPVGEQYF. The CDR3 nucleotides read TGCAGCGTTGTTGGGAGGGCCCCAGTAGGGGAGCAGTACTTC. This chain joins TRBV29-1 and TRBJ2-7; 7 nucleotides agree with TRBD2. V was clipped by 4 bases and J by 7 bases; unmatched bases: 13. This CDR3 spans 14 amino acids. Germline lookup yields CDR1 SQVTM and CDR2 ANQGSEA.

J is TRBJ1-2 and V is TRBV5-6; the D gene is possibly TRBD1 (5 bases). Trimming removed 0 bases at V and 8 bases at J, with 17 bases between. Germline assignment: CDR1 SGHDT and CDR2 YYEEEE. This CDR3 comprises 15 residues. CDR3 region: CASSLASAGFRGYTF. The CDR3 nucleotides are TGTGCCAGCAGCTTGGCCAGTGCAGGGTTCAGGGGCTACACCTTC.

The chain combines TRBV15 with TRBJ2-1; 10 bases fit TRBD2. Germline V gene data show CDR1 as LNHNV and CDR2 as YYDKDF (reference sequence). J lost 4 bases, V lost 1 base, and 4 bases had no gene match. CDR3 length equals 16 residues. The chain's CDR3 is CATSRGTSGVYNEQFF. In nucleotides, the CDR3 is TGTGCCACCAGCAGAGGTACTAGCGGGGTGTACAATGAGCAGTTCTTC. Full variable domain (remainder filled in from reference TRBV15 and TRBJ2-1): DAMVIQNPRYQVTQFGKPVTLSCSQTLNHNVMYWYQQKSSQAPKLLFHYYDKDFNNEADTPDNFQSRRPNTSFCFLDIRSPGLGDTAMYLCATSRGTSGVYNEQFFGPGTRLTVL.

This sequence joins TRBV6-6 and TRBJ2-5; D not certain. Deletions cut 0 bases from V and 1 base from J, with 6 bases between. Germline values: CDR1 MNHNY, CDR2 SVGAGI (reference sequence). This CDR3 is 14 amino acids long. The CDR3 sequence: CASSYSYFQETQYF. CDR3 sequence (DNA): TGTGCCAGCAGTTACTCGTATTTCCAAGAGACCCAGTACTTC.

The V gene is TRBV28, the J gene TRBJ2-1; possible D gene TRBD2, 7 bases. This CDR3 has 14 amino acids. Trimming shortened V by 7 bases and J by 9 bases, and 19 bases separated the two germline ends. Germline CDR1 and CDR2: MDHEN and SYDVKM. CDR3 protein: CASTLRGGRGEQFF. In nucleotides, the CDR3 is TGTGCCAGCACCTTGAGGGGGGGGCGCGGTGAGCAGTTCTTC.

The rearrangement joins TRBV5-4 to TRBJ1-2; D call uncertain. The V gene lost 0 bases and the J gene lost 7 bases, with 13 bases spanning the gap. The CDR3 length is 14 residues. In germline, CDR1 is SGHNT, CDR2 YYREEE (reference sequence). The CDR3 here is CASSLAPGDLGYTF. The CDR3 coding sequence is TGTGCCAGCAGCTTGGCTCCCGGGGATCTTGGCTACACCTTC.

This clone was observed a few times. The chain links TRBV10-3 to TRBJ2-7; tentatively, D is TRBD1 (7 bases). This CDR3 contains 14 residues. CDR1 is ENHRY and CDR2 is SYGVKD in the germline V gene. V gave up 7 bases and J gave up 6 bases, with 19 bases separating them. The CDR3: CAITQEGEGAEQYF. The CDR3 nucleotides are TGTGCCATCACCCAGGAGGGAGAGGGGGCCGAGCAGTACTTC.